Listed below are T cell receptor beta chains from one sample, sequenced in a study of regulatory T cells in long-lasting Graves disease. TCRdb ran MiXCR on the multiplex PCR reads and lists one entry per CDR3 protein. The sample has hundreds of thousands of distinct CDR3 sequences; 18% are singletons. The starting material was peripheral blood mononuclear cells (PBMCs), obtained at new diagnosis, from a patient treated with antithyroid drugs. All receptors come from a female donor with Graves disease. CDR3s include the opening cysteine and the closing phenylalanine or tryptophan. D genes are given only for firm matches. The size of a clone is reported for some rows only, either as once, few or many, or as a class for expanded clones.

j_call: TRBJ1-3; clone_size: many; d_call: -; v_call: TRBV9; cdr3_nt: TGTGCCAGCTCCCGGTACTCTGGAAACACCATATATTTT; cdr3_aa: CASSRYSGNTIYF
j_call: TRBJ2-1; clone_size: many; d_call: -; v_call: TRBV12-3/TRBV12-4; cdr3_nt: TGTGCCAGCAGTTTCTCGGACTACAATGAGCAGTTCTTC; cdr3_aa: CASSFSDYNEQFF
j_call: TRBJ1-1; clone_size: few; d_call: -; v_call: TRBV5-1; cdr3_nt: TGCGCCAGCACCTCACTGAACACTGAAGCTTTCTTT; cdr3_aa: CASTSLNTEAFF
j_call: TRBJ1-5; clone_size: -; d_call: -; v_call: TRBV27; cdr3_nt: TGTGCCAGCGCCCCCGGGGCAGGGGATAATCAGCCCCAGCATTTT; cdr3_aa: CASAPGAGDNQPQHF
j_call: TRBJ2-3; clone_size: many; d_call: TRBD1; v_call: TRBV2; cdr3_nt: TGTGCCAGCACGGGGGACAGGGGGCGAGATACGCAGTATTTT; cdr3_aa: CASTGDRGRDTQYF
j_call: TRBJ2-7; clone_size: -; d_call: -; v_call: TRBV29-1; cdr3_nt: TGCGGCGTTGAAAAACCCGGGAGCTCCTACGAGCAGTACTTC; cdr3_aa: CGVEKPGSSYEQYF
j_call: TRBJ2-1; clone_size: -; d_call: TRBD2; v_call: TRBV19; cdr3_nt: TGTGCCAGTAGGGCGGCGGGGGCCTACAATGAGCAGTTCTTC; cdr3_aa: CASRAAGAYNEQFF
j_call: TRBJ1-1; clone_size: many; d_call: -; v_call: TRBV5-1; cdr3_nt: TGCGCCAGCAGCTTGTGGGGGGAAGAAACTGAAGCTTTCTTT; cdr3_aa: CASSLWGEETEAFF
j_call: TRBJ2-7; clone_size: few; d_call: TRBD2; v_call: TRBV24-1; cdr3_nt: TGTGCCACCATCGGCCCACTAGCGGATTTCTACGAGCAGTACTTC; cdr3_aa: CATIGPLADFYEQYF
j_call: TRBJ2-5; clone_size: many; d_call: TRBD1; v_call: TRBV11-2; cdr3_nt: TGTGCCAGCAGCTCATCCGGGACAGGGCGCGAGACCCAGTACTTC; cdr3_aa: CASSSSGTGRETQYF
j_call: TRBJ2-7; clone_size: few; d_call: TRBD1; v_call: TRBV10-3; cdr3_nt: TGTGCCATCAGTGAACCGGACAGGGGCACCTACGAGCAGTACTTC; cdr3_aa: CAISEPDRGTYEQYF
j_call: TRBJ2-1; clone_size: few; d_call: TRBD2; v_call: TRBV18; cdr3_nt: TGTGCCAGCTCACTGGTAGCGGGCGAGCAGTTCTTC; cdr3_aa: CASSLVAGEQFF
j_call: TRBJ2-1; clone_size: many; d_call: TRBD2; v_call: TRBV5-1; cdr3_nt: TGCGCCAGCAGCTCGGAGCTAGCGGGAGGCAACAATGAGCAGTTCTTC; cdr3_aa: CASSSELAGGNNEQFF
j_call: TRBJ2-7; clone_size: many; d_call: TRBD2; v_call: TRBV20-1; cdr3_nt: TGCAGTGCTAGGAAAGCCGGGACTAGCCCCCACGAGCAGTACTTC; cdr3_aa: CSARKAGTSPHEQYF
j_call: TRBJ2-6; clone_size: -; d_call: -; v_call: TRBV12-3/TRBV12-4; cdr3_nt: TGTGCCAGCAGTTTAGGGACATCTGGGGCCGACGTCCTGACTTTC; cdr3_aa: CASSLGTSGADVLTF
j_call: TRBJ2-7; clone_size: many; d_call: -; v_call: TRBV20-1; cdr3_nt: TGCAGTGCTAGGACCGGGGTATACGAGCAGTACTTC; cdr3_aa: CSARTGVYEQYF
j_call: TRBJ1-3; clone_size: -; d_call: -; v_call: TRBV2; cdr3_nt: TGTGCCAGCAGGAGGGGGGACTCTGGAAACACCATATATTTT; cdr3_aa: CASRRGDSGNTIYF
j_call: TRBJ2-2; clone_size: many; d_call: -; v_call: TRBV11-1; cdr3_nt: TGTGCCAGCAGCTCCCCCCCGGGTCAGCGAGGCACCGGGGAGCTGTTTTTT; cdr3_aa: CASSSPPGQRGTGELFF
j_call: TRBJ2-1; clone_size: -; d_call: TRBD2; v_call: TRBV7-2; cdr3_nt: TGTGCCAGCAGCTCCCCGGGGGGTGGGGAGGGCAATGAGCAGTTCTTC; cdr3_aa: CASSSPGGGEGNEQFF
j_call: TRBJ2-5; clone_size: many; d_call: -; v_call: TRBV12-3/TRBV12-4; cdr3_nt: TGTGCCAGCAGTTTCAGCAGGCAAGAGACCCAGTACTTC; cdr3_aa: CASSFSRQETQYF
j_call: TRBJ2-5; clone_size: -; d_call: TRBD1; v_call: TRBV5-1; cdr3_nt: TGCGCCAGCGGCGACAGGGTGTCAGAGACCCAGTACTTC; cdr3_aa: CASGDRVSETQYF
j_call: TRBJ2-3; clone_size: many; d_call: TRBD2; v_call: TRBV28; cdr3_nt: TGTGCCAGCTCCTCGGAGCGGGACCTTACAGATACGCAGTATTTT; cdr3_aa: CASSSERDLTDTQYF
j_call: TRBJ2-7; clone_size: many; d_call: -; v_call: TRBV9; cdr3_nt: TGTGCCAGCCACTCCGACGAGGAGCCCTACGAGCAGTACTTC; cdr3_aa: CASHSDEEPYEQYF
j_call: TRBJ2-3; clone_size: many; d_call: -; v_call: TRBV30; cdr3_nt: TGTGCCTGGAGTGTACGGATGGGCGGAAGCACAGATACGCAGTATTTT; cdr3_aa: CAWSVRMGGSTDTQYF
j_call: TRBJ2-5; clone_size: many; d_call: -; v_call: TRBV5-5; cdr3_nt: TGTGCTAGCAGCTTAGAGGGTTTGGAAGAGACCCAGTACTTC; cdr3_aa: CASSLEGLEETQYF
j_call: TRBJ1-2; clone_size: -; d_call: -; v_call: TRBV6-1; cdr3_nt: TGTGCCAGCAGACAATCCGACAGGCAGAACTATGGCTACACCTTC; cdr3_aa: CASRQSDRQNYGYTF
j_call: TRBJ2-1; clone_size: -; d_call: -; v_call: TRBV5-5; cdr3_nt: TGTGCCAGCAGTTCCGCAGGGGCCAATGAGCAGTTCTTC; cdr3_aa: CASSSAGANEQFF
j_call: TRBJ1-2; clone_size: -; d_call: -; v_call: TRBV9; cdr3_nt: TGTGCCAGCAGCGTAGTTTCCGCGGGGAATGGCTACACCTTC; cdr3_aa: CASSVVSAGNGYTF
j_call: TRBJ2-5; clone_size: -; d_call: TRBD1; v_call: TRBV7-9; cdr3_nt: TGTGCCAGCAGCCTGCCGGGACAGCAAGAGACCCAGTACTTC; cdr3_aa: CASSLPGQQETQYF
j_call: TRBJ2-7; clone_size: many; d_call: -; v_call: TRBV28; cdr3_nt: TGTGCCAGCAGTGCTAGCTCCTACGAGCAGTACTTC; cdr3_aa: CASSASSYEQYF
j_call: TRBJ1-1; clone_size: many; d_call: -; v_call: TRBV4-1; cdr3_nt: TGCGCCAGCAGGTGGGGCCAAGGGACTGAAGCTTTCTTT; cdr3_aa: CASRWGQGTEAFF
j_call: TRBJ2-2; clone_size: many; d_call: TRBD1; v_call: TRBV11-1; cdr3_nt: TGTGCCAGCAGCTTAGCGCGGACAGGGAAGGGTGTGCGAGGGGAGCTGTTTTTT; cdr3_aa: CASSLARTGKGVRGELFF
j_call: TRBJ2-1; clone_size: large; d_call: -; v_call: TRBV9; cdr3_nt: TGTGCCAGCAGCGGCCAGGGGGGCTCCTACAATGAGCAGTTCTTC; cdr3_aa: CASSGQGGSYNEQFF